The entry below describes one T cell receptor beta chain. Methods used by the authors: For nucleated cells, counts were estimated from reference gene primer amplification. Some clones are missing from TCRdb's copy, which holds only in-frame ones; the method was immunoSEQ multiplex PCR. For V, J and clone size, that table is used; D and trimming come from the DNA. The sample shows more than 300,000 clones, around nine tenths of them seen only once. These data belong to a study of blood T cell repertoires in COVID-19. V dropped 8 bases and J dropped 4; count of bases not matched to a gene: 3. The CDR3 runs to 13 residues. CDR1 is MNHEY, CDR2 SVGAGI, per germline. Those enrolled, adults aged roughly 18 to 90 years, came from about two dozen US areas. Recovered participants had two consecutive negative NP/OP PCR tests, healthcare professional clearance, or symptom resolution.

This clonotype originated in a woman aged 18-29 years who had recovered from COVID-19. The chain uses TRBV6-5 and TRBJ2-1, with 9 bases lining up with TRBD1. Sequencing used PBMCs or T cells enriched from blood (not recorded which). CDR3 region: CASATGGYNEQFF. The CDR3 DNA is TGTGCCAGCGCGACAGGGGGGTACAATGAGCAGTTCTTC.